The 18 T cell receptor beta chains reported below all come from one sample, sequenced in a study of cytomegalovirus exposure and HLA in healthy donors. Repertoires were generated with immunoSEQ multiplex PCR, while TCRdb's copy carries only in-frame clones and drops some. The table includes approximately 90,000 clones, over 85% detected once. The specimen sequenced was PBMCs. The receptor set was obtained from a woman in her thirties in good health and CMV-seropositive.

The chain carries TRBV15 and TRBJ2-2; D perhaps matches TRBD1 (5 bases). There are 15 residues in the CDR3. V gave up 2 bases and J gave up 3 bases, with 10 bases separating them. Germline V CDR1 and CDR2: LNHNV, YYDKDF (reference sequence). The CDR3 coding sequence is TGTGCCACCAGCAGACACATAGGGGACACCGGGGAGCTGTTTTTT. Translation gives CATSRHIGDTGELFF.

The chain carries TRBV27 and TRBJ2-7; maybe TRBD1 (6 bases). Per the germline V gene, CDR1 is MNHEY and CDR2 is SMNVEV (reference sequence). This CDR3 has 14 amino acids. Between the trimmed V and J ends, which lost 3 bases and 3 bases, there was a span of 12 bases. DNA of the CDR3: TGTGCCAGCAGTTTCGCAGGGGATATCTACGAGCAGTACTTC. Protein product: CASSFAGDIYEQYF.

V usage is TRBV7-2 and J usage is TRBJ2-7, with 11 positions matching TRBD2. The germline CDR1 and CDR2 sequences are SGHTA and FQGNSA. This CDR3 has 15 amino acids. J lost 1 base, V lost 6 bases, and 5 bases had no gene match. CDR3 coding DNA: TGTGCCAGCAGACCACTAGCGGGAGTATCCTACGAGCAGTACTTC. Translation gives CASRPLAGVSYEQYF.

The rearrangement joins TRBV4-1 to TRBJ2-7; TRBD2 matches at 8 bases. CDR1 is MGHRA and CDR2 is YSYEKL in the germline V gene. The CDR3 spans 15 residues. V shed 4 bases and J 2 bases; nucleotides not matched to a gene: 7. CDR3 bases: TGCGCCAGCAGCCGATACACTAGCGGACCCTACGAGCAGTACTTC. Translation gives CASSRYTSGPYEQYF.

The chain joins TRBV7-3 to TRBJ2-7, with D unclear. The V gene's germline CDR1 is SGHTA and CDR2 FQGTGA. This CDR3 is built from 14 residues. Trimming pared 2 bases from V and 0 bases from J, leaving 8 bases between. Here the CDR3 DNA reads TGTGCCAGCAGCTTAGAGGCCAACTCCTACGAGCAGTACTTC. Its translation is CASSLEANSYEQYF.

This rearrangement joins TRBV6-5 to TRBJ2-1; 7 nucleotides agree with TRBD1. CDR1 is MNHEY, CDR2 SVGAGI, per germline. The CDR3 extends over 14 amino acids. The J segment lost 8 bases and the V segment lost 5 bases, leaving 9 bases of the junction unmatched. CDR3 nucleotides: TGTGCCAGCAGTCTAAGACAGGGCGTGGATGAGCAGTTCTTC. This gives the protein CASSLRQGVDEQFF.

Here the CDR3 reads CASSSGQPGYGYTF. CDR3 nucleotide sequence: TGCGCCAGCAGCAGCGGACAGCCTGGCTATGGCTACACCTTC. The rearrangement links TRBV5-1 to TRBJ1-2, with D possibly being TRBD1 (6 bases). Trimming took 4 bases from V and 4 from J, leaving 14 bases between them. This CDR3 is built from 14 residues. Germline CDR1 is SGHRS and CDR2 is YFSETQ. Full variable domain (missing parts from reference TRBV5-1 and TRBJ1-2): KAGVTQTPRYLIKTRGQQVTLSCSPISGHRSVSWYQQTPGQGLQFLFEYFSETQRNKGNFPGRFSGRQFSNSRSEMNVSTLELGDSALYLCASSSGQPGYGYTFGSGTRLTVV.

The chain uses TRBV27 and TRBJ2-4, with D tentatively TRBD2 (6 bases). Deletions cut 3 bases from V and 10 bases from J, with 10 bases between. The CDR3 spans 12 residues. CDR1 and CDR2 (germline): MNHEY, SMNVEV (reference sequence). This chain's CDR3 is CASSLDGGIQYF. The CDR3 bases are TGTGCCAGCAGTTTGGATGGGGGGATTCAGTACTTC.

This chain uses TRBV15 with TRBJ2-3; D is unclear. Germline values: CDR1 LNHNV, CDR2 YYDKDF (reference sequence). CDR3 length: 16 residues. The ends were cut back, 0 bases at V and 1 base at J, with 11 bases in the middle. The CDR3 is CATSRDSGTGTDTQYF. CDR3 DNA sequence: TGTGCCACCAGCAGAGATAGTGGTACAGGCACAGATACGCAGTATTTT.

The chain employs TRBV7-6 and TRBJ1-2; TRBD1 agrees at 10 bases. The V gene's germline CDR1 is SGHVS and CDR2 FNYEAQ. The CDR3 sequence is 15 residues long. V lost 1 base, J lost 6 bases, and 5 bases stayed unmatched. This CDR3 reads CASSLEETGGDGYTF. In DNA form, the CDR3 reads TGTGCCAGCAGCTTAGAGGAGACAGGGGGCGATGGCTACACCTTC.

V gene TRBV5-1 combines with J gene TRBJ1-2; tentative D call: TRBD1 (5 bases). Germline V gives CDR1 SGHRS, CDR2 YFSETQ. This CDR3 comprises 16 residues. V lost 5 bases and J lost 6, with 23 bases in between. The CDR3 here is CASREGQGGAYDGYTF. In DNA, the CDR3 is TGCGCCAGCAGGGAAGGGCAGGGAGGGGCCTATGATGGCTACACCTTC.

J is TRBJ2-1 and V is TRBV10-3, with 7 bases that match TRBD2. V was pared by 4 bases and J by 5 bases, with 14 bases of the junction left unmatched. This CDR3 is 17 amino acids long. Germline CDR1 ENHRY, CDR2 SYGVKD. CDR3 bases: TGTGCCATCAGTGGTAGGGGAGGGGCAACCATCAACAATGAGCAGTTCTTC. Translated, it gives CAISGRGGATINNEQFF.

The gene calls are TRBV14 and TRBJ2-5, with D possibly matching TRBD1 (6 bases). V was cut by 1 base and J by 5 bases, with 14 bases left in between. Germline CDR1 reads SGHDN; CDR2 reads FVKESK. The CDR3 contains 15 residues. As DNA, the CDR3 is TGTGCCAGCAGCCAAGGAACAGGGCCGGGGGAGACCCAGTACTTC. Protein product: CASSQGTGPGETQYF. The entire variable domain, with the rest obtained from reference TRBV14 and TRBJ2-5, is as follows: EAGVTQFPSHSVIEKGQTVTLRCDPISGHDNLYWYRRVMGKEIKFLLHFVKESKQDESGMPNNRFLAERTGGTYSTLKVQPAELEDSGVYFCASSQGTGPGETQYFGPGTRLLVL.

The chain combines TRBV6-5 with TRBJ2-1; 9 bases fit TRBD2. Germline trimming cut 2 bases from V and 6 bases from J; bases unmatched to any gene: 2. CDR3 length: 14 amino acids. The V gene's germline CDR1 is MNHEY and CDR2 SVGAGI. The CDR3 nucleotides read TGTGCCAGCAGTTACCGCGGGAGGGCCAATGAGCAGTTCTTC. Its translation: CASSYRGRANEQFF.

The CDR3 is CASSPVRFAGSQNTEAFF. In nucleotides, the CDR3 is TGTGCCAGCTCACCTGTTCGGTTCGCAGGGTCTCAGAACACTGAAGCTTTCTTT. The rearrangement links TRBV18 to TRBJ1-1; maybe TRBD1 (5 bases). Germline-derived CDR1 and CDR2 are KGHSH and LQKENI. The V end lost 3 bases, the J end lost 1 base, and 21 bases lay between the germline ends. The CDR3 is 18 amino acids.

CDR3 nucleotide sequence: TGTGCCAGCAGCTACCACACCGGCGGCACCGGGGAGCTGTTTTTT. This sequence encodes CASSYHTGGTGELFF. The rearrangement links TRBV7-9 to TRBJ2-2; D is unresolved. The CDR3 consists of 15 residues. The V end lost 4 bases, the J end lost 4 bases, and 13 bases lay between the germline ends. Per the germline V gene, CDR1 is SEHNR and CDR2 is FQNEAQ (reference sequence).

The DNA of the CDR3 is TGTGCCAGCAGCGGAATGACAGGGATCGCGGATGAAAAACTGTTTTTT. It codes for CASSGMTGIADEKLFF. This chain joins TRBV9 and TRBJ1-4; 7 positions match TRBD1. The trim removed 3 bases at V and 6 bases at J, leaving 11 bases unmatched. In germline, CDR1 is SGDLS, CDR2 YYNGEE. The CDR3 is 16 amino acids.

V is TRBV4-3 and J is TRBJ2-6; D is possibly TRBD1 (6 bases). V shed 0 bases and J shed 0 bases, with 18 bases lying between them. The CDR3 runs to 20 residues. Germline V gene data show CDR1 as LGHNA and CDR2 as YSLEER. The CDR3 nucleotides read TGCGCCAGCAGCCAAGATCCTACAGGACAGCGCATCTCTGGGGCCAACGTCCTGACTTTC. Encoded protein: CASSQDPTGQRISGANVLTF.